The rows below give T cell receptor beta chains drawn from one sample of a study of shared clonotypes between healthy human individuals. Sequenced by immunoSEQ multiplex PCR; TCRdb stores in-frame clones only, minus some. This table holds 180,000 or so clones, around 93% found once. The specimen was naive CD4+ T cells sorted from blood. The receptors originated from a woman aged 25 to 39 in good health. Each CDR3 is given with its conserved first and last residue. The order of the fields is clone size, J gene, V gene, D gene, CDR3 protein, CDR3 DNA. A D gene is named only where the DNA matches it firmly. The listing skips clone size in some rows; elsewhere it reads once, few, many or a size class.

clone_size: -; j_call: TRBJ2-7; v_call: TRBV5-1; d_call: -; cdr3_aa: CASSTRAGSTYEQYF; cdr3_nt: TGCGCCAGCAGCACCAGAGCAGGCAGTACCTACGAGCAGTACTTC
clone_size: few; j_call: TRBJ1-5; v_call: TRBV28; d_call: -; cdr3_aa: CASTVQGHQPQHF; cdr3_nt: TGTGCCAGCACCGTACAGGGTCATCAGCCCCAGCATTTT
clone_size: -; j_call: TRBJ1-1; v_call: TRBV5-1; d_call: -; cdr3_aa: CASSLNPGTNTEAFF; cdr3_nt: TGCGCCAGCAGCTTGAATCCAGGGACGAACACTGAAGCTTTCTTT
clone_size: -; j_call: TRBJ2-7; v_call: TRBV2; d_call: TRBD1; cdr3_aa: CASRDRASSYEQYF; cdr3_nt: TGTGCCAGCAGGGACAGGGCAAGCTCCTACGAGCAGTACTTC
clone_size: -; j_call: TRBJ1-5; v_call: TRBV28; d_call: -; cdr3_aa: CASSLGGLRSNQPQHF; cdr3_nt: TGTGCCAGCAGTTTAGGGGGGTTGAGGAGCAATCAGCCCCAGCATTTT
clone_size: -; j_call: TRBJ1-2; v_call: TRBV19; d_call: -; cdr3_aa: CASSSVEIRGYTF; cdr3_nt: TGTGCCAGTAGTTCTGTGGAGATACGTGGCTACACCTTC
clone_size: once; j_call: TRBJ2-7; v_call: TRBV10-3; d_call: -; cdr3_aa: CAISESEGAQGYEQYF; cdr3_nt: TGTGCCATCAGTGAGTCGGAGGGGGCCCAGGGTTACGAGCAGTACTTC
clone_size: -; j_call: TRBJ2-7; v_call: TRBV18; d_call: TRBD2; cdr3_aa: CASSLGGTNSYEQYF; cdr3_nt: TGTGCCAGCTCCTTAGGCGGGACTAACTCCTACGAGCAGTACTTC
clone_size: -; j_call: TRBJ1-3; v_call: TRBV28; d_call: -; cdr3_aa: CASRTGRNTIYF; cdr3_nt: TGTGCCAGCAGGACAGGCAGAAACACCATATATTTT
clone_size: -; j_call: TRBJ2-3; v_call: TRBV5-8; d_call: TRBD2; cdr3_aa: CASSFSGRRADTQYF; cdr3_nt: TGTGCCAGCAGCTTCAGCGGGAGAAGGGCAGATACGCAGTATTTT
clone_size: -; j_call: TRBJ1-5; v_call: TRBV11-2; d_call: TRBD1; cdr3_aa: CASSPGTGKNQPQHF; cdr3_nt: TGTGCCAGCAGCCCCGGGACAGGGAAGAATCAGCCCCAGCATTTT
clone_size: -; j_call: TRBJ1-1; v_call: TRBV7-9; d_call: -; cdr3_aa: CASSPAPIGTPNTEAFF; cdr3_nt: TGTGCCAGCAGCCCAGCCCCCATCGGGACCCCGAACACTGAAGCTTTCTTT
clone_size: -; j_call: TRBJ1-1; v_call: TRBV18; d_call: -; cdr3_aa: CASSPRENTEAFF; cdr3_nt: TGTGCCAGCTCACCGAGAGAGAACACTGAAGCTTTCTTT
clone_size: -; j_call: TRBJ1-1; v_call: TRBV29-1; d_call: -; cdr3_aa: CSVARMNTEAFF; cdr3_nt: TGCAGCGTTGCAAGGATGAACACTGAAGCTTTCTTT
clone_size: -; j_call: TRBJ1-5; v_call: TRBV2; d_call: -; cdr3_aa: CASMSQGQPQHF; cdr3_nt: TGTGCCAGCATGTCCCAAGGTCAGCCCCAGCATTTT
clone_size: -; j_call: TRBJ2-3; v_call: TRBV4-1; d_call: TRBD2; cdr3_aa: CASSQTSSGLSTDTQYF; cdr3_nt: TGCGCCAGCAGCCAAACGTCTAGCGGACTAAGCACAGATACGCAGTATTTT
clone_size: -; j_call: TRBJ1-2; v_call: TRBV28; d_call: -; cdr3_aa: CASSSRGWAYGYTF; cdr3_nt: TGTGCCAGCAGTTCAAGGGGGTGGGCCTATGGCTACACCTTC
clone_size: -; j_call: TRBJ1-1; v_call: TRBV5-1; d_call: TRBD1; cdr3_aa: CASSWTTGGSTEAFF; cdr3_nt: TGCGCCAGCAGCTGGACCACAGGGGGAAGCACTGAAGCTTTCTTT
clone_size: -; j_call: TRBJ2-7; v_call: TRBV10-1; d_call: -; cdr3_aa: CASSPSPYEQYF; cdr3_nt: TGCGCCAGCAGTCCATCTCCCTACGAGCAGTACTTC
clone_size: -; j_call: TRBJ2-7; v_call: TRBV5-1; d_call: -; cdr3_aa: CASSLVGAGREGEQYF; cdr3_nt: TGCGCCAGCAGCTTGGTGGGGGCGGGACGTGAAGGCGAGCAGTACTTC
clone_size: -; j_call: TRBJ2-2; v_call: TRBV5-1; d_call: -; cdr3_aa: CASSLQGPPGELFF; cdr3_nt: TGCGCCAGCAGCCTCCAGGGTCCTCCCGGGGAGCTGTTTTTT
clone_size: -; j_call: TRBJ1-5; v_call: TRBV19; d_call: -; cdr3_aa: CATGRGARSNQPQHF; cdr3_nt: TGTGCCACGGGACGGGGGGCTAGGAGCAATCAGCCCCAGCATTTT
clone_size: -; j_call: TRBJ2-7; v_call: TRBV18; d_call: -; cdr3_aa: CASSPSGTHRNEQYF; cdr3_nt: TGTGCCAGCTCACCATCTGGCACCCACAGGAACGAGCAGTACTTC
clone_size: -; j_call: TRBJ1-2; v_call: TRBV19; d_call: -; cdr3_aa: CASSIPGAPASNYGYTF; cdr3_nt: TGTGCCAGTAGTATACCCGGGGCTCCCGCCTCTAACTATGGCTACACCTTC
clone_size: once; j_call: TRBJ2-7; v_call: TRBV4-1; d_call: -; cdr3_aa: CASSQRRDSATDEQYF; cdr3_nt: TGCGCCAGCAGCCAGCGTAGGGATTCCGCCACGGACGAGCAGTACTTC
clone_size: -; j_call: TRBJ2-7; v_call: TRBV7-8; d_call: -; cdr3_aa: CASSPNRAFRTSTRGYSYEQYF; cdr3_nt: TGTGCCAGCAGCCCAAATAGGGCTTTTAGGACGTCCACCCGGGGTTACTCCTACGAGCAGTACTTC
clone_size: -; j_call: TRBJ2-1; v_call: TRBV7-9; d_call: TRBD2; cdr3_aa: CASSLTGLAGSSYNEQFF; cdr3_nt: TGTGCCAGCAGCTTAACGGGACTAGCGGGGAGCTCCTACAATGAGCAGTTCTTC
clone_size: -; j_call: TRBJ2-7; v_call: TRBV7-9; d_call: -; cdr3_aa: CASSFDGVHEQYF; cdr3_nt: TGTGCCAGCAGCTTTGACGGGGTGCACGAGCAGTACTTC
clone_size: -; j_call: TRBJ2-2; v_call: TRBV5-1; d_call: -; cdr3_aa: CASSLQGQGNTGELFF; cdr3_nt: TGCGCCAGCAGCTTGCAGGGGCAGGGGAACACCGGGGAGCTGTTTTTT
clone_size: -; j_call: TRBJ2-7; v_call: TRBV28; d_call: -; cdr3_aa: CASRMSLSYEQYF; cdr3_nt: TGTGCCAGCAGGATGTCCTTATCCTACGAGCAGTACTTC
clone_size: -; j_call: TRBJ2-1; v_call: TRBV5-1; d_call: -; cdr3_aa: CASGGTSPNEQFF; cdr3_nt: TGCGCCAGTGGGGGGACCTCACCCAATGAGCAGTTCTTC
clone_size: -; j_call: TRBJ2-7; v_call: TRBV21-1; d_call: -; cdr3_aa: CAKRLGDRGYEQYF; cdr3_nt: TGTGCCAAACGACTCGGAGATAGGGGCTACGAGCAGTACTTC
clone_size: -; j_call: TRBJ2-5; v_call: TRBV7-3; d_call: TRBD1; cdr3_aa: CASSLSRQGALETQYF; cdr3_nt: TGTGCCAGCAGCTTAAGCAGGCAGGGGGCTCTCGAGACCCAGTACTTC
clone_size: -; j_call: TRBJ2-7; v_call: TRBV4-2; d_call: TRBD2; cdr3_aa: CASSSVRREGDEQYF; cdr3_nt: TGTGCCAGCAGTTCAGTTCGGCGGGAGGGGGACGAGCAGTACTTC
clone_size: -; j_call: TRBJ2-7; v_call: TRBV5-5; d_call: -; cdr3_aa: CASSLQGEGLAEQYF; cdr3_nt: TGTGCCAGCAGCCTACAGGGTGAGGGGCTCGCCGAGCAGTACTTC
clone_size: -; j_call: TRBJ2-2; v_call: TRBV27; d_call: TRBD2; cdr3_aa: CASRTSGRITGELFF; cdr3_nt: TGTGCCAGCAGAACTAGCGGGAGGATCACCGGGGAGCTGTTTTTT
clone_size: -; j_call: TRBJ1-6; v_call: TRBV19; d_call: TRBD1; cdr3_aa: CASTPRTGGILNSPLHF; cdr3_nt: TGTGCCAGTACTCCTAGGACAGGGGGAATATTGAATTCACCCCTCCACTTT
clone_size: -; j_call: TRBJ1-1; v_call: TRBV19; d_call: -; cdr3_aa: CASSRGGNTEAFF; cdr3_nt: TGTGCCAGCTCAAGGGGGGGGAACACTGAAGCTTTCTTT
clone_size: -; j_call: TRBJ1-1; v_call: TRBV7-2; d_call: TRBD1; cdr3_aa: CASSPQGITEAFF; cdr3_nt: TGTGCCAGCAGTCCACAGGGGATCACTGAAGCTTTCTTT
clone_size: -; j_call: TRBJ2-1; v_call: TRBV6-5; d_call: TRBD2; cdr3_aa: CASSLSGRSSEQFF; cdr3_nt: TGTGCCAGCAGTCTTAGCGGGAGATCTAGCGAGCAGTTCTTC
clone_size: -; j_call: TRBJ2-5; v_call: TRBV10-1; d_call: -; cdr3_aa: CASSESQWGETQYF; cdr3_nt: TGCGCCAGCAGTGAGTCCCAGTGGGGAGAGACCCAGTACTTC
clone_size: once; j_call: TRBJ2-7; v_call: TRBV7-6; d_call: -; cdr3_aa: CASSLQTGVWDEQYF; cdr3_nt: TGTGCCAGCAGCTTACAGACGGGAGTTTGGGATGAGCAGTACTTC
clone_size: -; j_call: TRBJ1-1; v_call: TRBV29-1; d_call: TRBD1; cdr3_aa: CSVERDRGSEAFF; cdr3_nt: TGCAGCGTTGAGAGGGACAGGGGATCTGAAGCTTTCTTT
clone_size: -; j_call: TRBJ1-2; v_call: TRBV29-1; d_call: -; cdr3_aa: CSVGGGREFSYYGYTF; cdr3_nt: TGCAGCGTTGGGGGGGGCAGAGAGTTTTCTTACTATGGCTACACCTTC
clone_size: -; j_call: TRBJ2-7; v_call: TRBV7-9; d_call: -; cdr3_aa: CASSFVEGHEQYF; cdr3_nt: TGTGCCAGCAGCTTCGTAGAGGGCCACGAGCAGTACTTC
clone_size: -; j_call: TRBJ2-1; v_call: TRBV30; d_call: TRBD2; cdr3_aa: CACAGRGTYNEQFF; cdr3_nt: TGTGCCTGCGCAGGGCGGGGGACCTACAATGAGCAGTTCTTC
clone_size: -; j_call: TRBJ2-1; v_call: TRBV10-1; d_call: TRBD2; cdr3_aa: CASSESALAGNNEQFF; cdr3_nt: TGCGCCAGCAGTGAGTCAGCACTAGCGGGGAACAATGAGCAGTTCTTC
clone_size: -; j_call: TRBJ2-7; v_call: TRBV2; d_call: -; cdr3_aa: CASSEAPILGYEQYF; cdr3_nt: TGTGCCAGCAGTGAAGCGCCGATCCTGGGCTACGAGCAGTACTTC
clone_size: -; j_call: TRBJ2-7; v_call: TRBV28; d_call: TRBD2; cdr3_aa: CASSGMGLAGGSHEQYF; cdr3_nt: TGTGCCAGCAGTGGGATGGGACTAGCGGGCGGATCTCACGAGCAGTACTTC
clone_size: -; j_call: TRBJ2-7; v_call: TRBV7-8; d_call: TRBD2; cdr3_aa: CASSPGAGGPGEQYF; cdr3_nt: TGTGCCAGCAGCCCTGGAGCGGGAGGGCCGGGCGAGCAGTACTTC
clone_size: -; j_call: TRBJ2-7; v_call: TRBV4-1; d_call: -; cdr3_aa: CASSQTPLGVDGYEQYF; cdr3_nt: TGCGCCAGCAGCCAGACGCCCCTGGGAGTCGATGGGTACGAGCAGTACTTC
clone_size: -; j_call: TRBJ1-5; v_call: TRBV6-5; d_call: -; cdr3_aa: CASSRRGHFNQPQHF; cdr3_nt: TGTGCCAGCAGTCGGAGGGGACACTTCAATCAGCCCCAGCATTTT
clone_size: -; j_call: TRBJ2-7; v_call: TRBV9; d_call: TRBD2; cdr3_aa: CASSPSRLAGSYEQYF; cdr3_nt: TGTGCCAGCAGCCCTTCTAGGCTAGCGGGGTCCTACGAGCAGTACTTC
clone_size: -; j_call: TRBJ1-4; v_call: TRBV19; d_call: -; cdr3_aa: CASGSEELGYQSEKLFF; cdr3_nt: TGTGCCAGTGGATCAGAAGAGCTGGGGTATCAAAGTGAAAAACTGTTTTTT
clone_size: -; j_call: TRBJ2-7; v_call: TRBV7-8; d_call: -; cdr3_aa: CASRGSSNNYEQYF; cdr3_nt: TGTGCCAGCAGAGGGTCTAGCAATAACTACGAGCAGTACTTC